This paragraph reports one T cell receptor beta chain. This clone may be a read error of a much larger clone one base away. The data were taken from a study of T cells in Graves' hyperthyroidism and ophthalmopathy. This CDR3 spans 15 amino acids. Germline V lookup: CDR1 SGHAT, CDR2 FQNNGV. Each diagnosis drew on symptoms, thyroxine, TRAb, thyroid ultrasound and orbital computed tomography findings. RNA transcripts served as the template for amplifying TCR beta CDR3 regions. HTBI primers were employed in a first-round RT-PCR of the TCR CDR3. TCRdb independently ran MiXCR on the multiplex PCR reads; one entry per CDR3 protein. The sample lists approximately 430,000 distinct CDR3 sequences, 14% to 15% occurring once.

The TCR comes from a man between 18 and 35 years old with Graves' ophthalmopathy. This chain connects TRBV11-2 to TRBJ2-1; TRBD2 matches 7 bases. The source material was blood. The CDR3 sequence: CASSVSLANYNERFF. The CDR3, as DNA: TGTGCCAGCAGTGTTTCACTAGCGAACTACAATGAGCGGTTCTTC. The variable domain in full, with the rest retrieved from reference TRBV11-2 and TRBJ2-1, is EAGVAQSPRYKIIEKRQSVAFWCNPISGHATLYWYQQILGQGPKLLIQFQNNGVVDDSQLPKDRFSAERLKGVDSTLKIQPAKLEDSAVYLCASSVSLANYNERFFGPGTRLTVL.